The 31 T cell receptor beta chains listed next were all sequenced from one sample in a study of blood T cell repertoires in COVID-19. Assay used: immunoSEQ multiplex PCR; TCRdb lists only in-frame clones, some missing. Here the sample spans fewer than 200,000 clones, about four fifths being singletons. Sequenced sample: peripheral blood. The receptor source for this set is a man between 60 and 70 years old with acute or convalescent COVID-19.

This clone was counted many times. The V gene is TRBV28, the J gene TRBJ2-2; 7 positions agree with TRBD1. Losses at the gene ends were 3 bases for V and 0 bases for J; bases not matched to a gene: 1. From germline, CDR1 is MDHEN and CDR2 SYDVKM. The CDR3 loop spans 15 amino acids. The CDR3 loop is CASSFGTANTGELFF. The CDR3 DNA reads as TGTGCCAGCAGTTTTGGGACAGCGAACACCGGGGAGCTGTTTTTT.

The chain joins TRBV11-2 to TRBJ2-1; D might be TRBD2 (5 bases). V was cut by 4 bases and J by 1 base, with 14 bases left in between. CDR1 SGHAT and CDR2 FQNNGV come from the germline V gene. The CDR3 covers 16 residues. CDR3 residues: CASSSWPRGSYNEQFF. The CDR3 DNA reads TGTGCCAGCAGCTCCTGGCCGCGCGGGTCCTACAATGAGCAGTTCTTC.

This rearrangement joins TRBV5-8 to TRBJ1-2, with D perhaps TRBD1 (6 bases). V lost 3 bases to trimming and J lost 4 bases, with 16 bases between them. Per germline, CDR1 SGHTS and CDR2 YDEGEE. The CDR3 loop spans 15 amino acids. CDR3: CASSWGTIEIYGYTF. The CDR3 DNA reads as TGTGCCAGCAGCTGGGGGACAATCGAAATCTATGGCTACACCTTC.

This chain connects TRBV6-2 or TRBV6-3 to TRBJ2-7; 7 bases line up with TRBD1. V lost 2 bases, J lost 2 bases, and 6 bases stayed unmatched. The CDR3 has 15 amino acids. In germline, CDR1 is MNHEY, CDR2 SVGEGT. For the CDR3, the DNA is TGTGCCAGCAGTTACGGACAGGAATCAACCTACGAGCAGTACTTC. This encodes CASSYGQESTYEQYF.

V gene TRBV18 combines with J gene TRBJ2-2, with 8 bases that match TRBD1. The V and J ends lost 6 bases and 0 bases, in that order; junction bases with no gene match: 3. The CDR3 sequence is 15 residues long. From germline, CDR1 is KGHSH and CDR2 LQKENI. CDR3 in amino acids: CASSPGQANTGELFF. The CDR3 DNA follows: TGTGCCAGCTCGCCGGGACAGGCGAACACCGGGGAGCTGTTTTTT.

The rearrangement links TRBV4-3 to TRBJ1-6; D unclear. This CDR3 comprises 15 residues. Germline assignment: CDR1 LGHNA and CDR2 YSLEER. Trimming pared 1 base from V and 10 bases from J, leaving 14 bases between. CDR3: CASSQGAEVGSPLHF. The DNA for the CDR3 is TGCGCCAGCAGCCAAGGCGCGGAGGTCGGGTCACCCCTCCACTTT.

The CDR3 DNA sequence: TGTGCCAGCAGCCAAGATTCCCCGGACAGGTGGTTATCGACCGGGGAGCTGTTTTTT. Its protein product is CASSQDSPDRWLSTGELFF. The chain carries TRBV14 and TRBJ2-2; 7 positions match TRBD1. V shed 0 bases, J shed 5 bases, and the junction held 15 bases outside the gene matches. The CDR3 length is 19 residues. Germline CDR1 is SGHDN and CDR2 is FVKESK.

The gene calls are TRBV5-1 and TRBJ2-5, with 10 bases matching TRBD2. V lost 3 bases, J lost 2 bases, and 7 bases stayed unmatched. The CDR3 has 16 amino acids. Germline V gene lookup returns CDR1 SGHRS and CDR2 YFSETQ. The CDR3: CASSSGLADIQETQYF. CDR3 coding DNA: TGCGCCAGCAGCTCCGGACTAGCGGATATACAAGAGACCCAGTACTTC. The full variable domain, its missing parts supplied by reference TRBV5-1 and TRBJ2-5, is KAGVTQTPRYLIKTRGQQVTLSCSPISGHRSVSWYQQTPGQGLQFLFEYFSETQRNKGNFPGRFSGRQFSNSRSEMNVSTLELGDSALYLCASSSGLADIQETQYFGPGTRLLVL.

The J gene is TRBJ2-2, the V gene TRBV4-3; D might be TRBD2 (5 bases). V lost 0 bases and J lost 1, with 9 bases in between. Looked up from germline, CDR1 is LGHNA and CDR2 is YSLEER. The CDR3 has 16 amino acids. The DNA of the CDR3 is TGCGCCAGCAGCCAAGATCGTGGAGGGAACACCGGGGAGCTGTTTTTT. Protein product: CASSQDRGGNTGELFF.

This clone came up once. This chain connects TRBV6-5 to TRBJ2-1; TRBD2 aligns across 10 bases. Unmatched junction bases numbered 8, after V lost 7 bases and J lost 8 bases. Germline V gene sequence: CDR1 MNHEY, CDR2 SVGAGI. The CDR3 is 14 amino acids. CDR3 sequence (DNA): TGTGCCAGCACTCCGGGACTAGCGTCCGATGAGCAGTTCTTC. Amino acid sequence: CASTPGLASDEQFF.

The gene calls are TRBV7-6 and TRBJ1-4; the D is unclear. Looked up from germline, CDR1 is SGHVS and CDR2 is FNYEAQ. CDR3 size: 14 residues. Trimming stripped 1 base from V and 8 bases from J, with 11 bases between. As DNA, the CDR3 is TGTGCCAGCAGCTTAGATCGGTTGGAGGAAAAACTGTTTTTT. It translates to CASSLDRLEEKLFF.

This clone has just one count. The CDR3 nucleotides read TGTGCCAGTACTAAAAGCCCCTTCGGGCCCCAGCATTTT. It encodes CASTKSPFGPQHF. The chain uses TRBV19 and TRBJ1-5; no clear D gene. There are 13 residues in the CDR3. V was trimmed by 7 bases and J by 9 bases, leaving 16 bases between them. CDR1 and CDR2 from the germline V gene are LNHDA and SQIVND (reference sequence).

The chain recombines TRBV30 with TRBJ1-2; no clear D gene. The CDR3 covers 14 residues. Trimming cost V 3 bases and J 4 bases, with 15 bases left between them. Germline V gene sequence: CDR1 GTSNPN, CDR2 SVGIG (reference sequence). The CDR3 DNA is TGTGCCTGGAGGGTAATGGGCCTCTCCTATGGCTACACCTTC. Translated: CAWRVMGLSYGYTF.

The genes are TRBV27 and TRBJ2-3; 10 bases map to TRBD1. The CDR3 has 14 amino acids. Trimming cost V 3 bases and J 6 bases; bases outside gene matches: 3. Germline values: CDR1 MNHEY, CDR2 SMNVEV (reference sequence). The CDR3 nucleotides read TGTGCCAGCAGTTTGAGACAGGGGGCGGATACGCAGTATTTT. Residues: CASSLRQGADTQYF.

This sequence joins TRBV7-9 and TRBJ2-5; D possibly corresponds to TRBD2 (5 bases). V was trimmed by 5 bases and J by 5 bases, leaving 15 bases between them. Germline assignment: CDR1 SEHNR and CDR2 FQNEAQ (reference sequence). This CDR3 region has 14 residues. This chain's CDR3 is CASSQASGVETQYF. CDR3 nucleotides: TGTGCCAGCAGCCAAGCCTCCGGGGTGGAGACCCAGTACTTC.

This rearrangement joins TRBV23-1 to TRBJ1-1; D is unresolved. TRBV23-1 is noted as an ORF with a role that remains uncertain. The V end lost 2 bases, the J end lost 0 bases, and 10 bases lay between the germline ends. CDR3 size: 15 residues. CDR3 nucleotides: TGCGCCAGCAGTCAAGAATCGGGTATGAACACTGAAGCTTTCTTT. Its translation is CASSQESGMNTEAFF.

The chain couples TRBV5-6 to TRBJ2-7; 11 nucleotides line up with TRBD1. The CDR3 spans 15 residues. Germline CDR1 reads SGHDT; CDR2 reads YYEEEE. The V segment lost 4 bases and the J segment 3 bases; nucleotides outside the gene matches: 6. The CDR3 here is CASSASGQGDYEQYF. In DNA, the CDR3 is TGTGCCAGCAGCGCCTCGGGACAGGGGGACTACGAGCAGTACTTC.

The chain uses TRBV27 and TRBJ2-7, with TRBD1 identical over 8 bases. The germline V gene has CDR1 MNHEY and CDR2 SMNVEV (reference sequence). J was trimmed by 2 bases and V by 0 bases; bases with no gene match: 3. The CDR3 is 15 residues long. CDR3: CASSLSAGGTYEQYF. CDR3 DNA: TGTGCCAGCAGTTTATCGGCAGGGGGCACCTACGAGCAGTACTTC.

This clone was detected once. The V call is TRBV6-1, the J call TRBJ1-2; D is unresolved. The V gene's germline CDR1 is MNHNS and CDR2 SASEGT. Between the trimmed V and J ends, which lost 0 bases and 4 bases, there was a span of 6 bases. This CDR3 is built from 13 residues. Here the CDR3 DNA reads TGTGCCAGCAGTGAAGCCACCGGCTATGGCTACACCTTC. Residues: CASSEATGYGYTF.

The chain couples TRBV10-3 to TRBJ1-2; 7 nucleotides match TRBD1. The CDR3 sequence is 14 residues long. V was pared by 6 bases and J by 2 bases, with 6 bases of the junction left unmatched. In germline, CDR1 is ENHRY, CDR2 SYGVKD. The CDR3 protein is CAIRAGQDNYGYTF. Here the CDR3 DNA reads TGTGCCATCAGGGCCGGACAGGACAACTATGGCTACACCTTC.

V usage is TRBV7-2 and J usage is TRBJ2-7, with a possible D match to TRBD1 (5 bases). Trimming removed 6 bases at V and 3 bases at J, with 12 bases between. The CDR3 contains 13 residues. Per germline, CDR1 SGHTA and CDR2 FQGNSA. The CDR3 here is CASRAGFLYEQYF. Here the CDR3 DNA reads TGTGCCAGCAGGGCAGGGTTTCTCTACGAGCAGTACTTC.

The V call is TRBV4-2, the J call TRBJ2-6, with a possible D match to TRBD1 (5 bases). The CDR3 loop spans 18 amino acids. V was cut by 4 bases and J by 0 bases, with 16 bases left in between. In germline, CDR1 is LGHNA, CDR2 YNFKEQ. CDR3 nucleotides: TGTGCCAGCAGCCCGGAATTTACAGGCAACTCTGGGGCCAACGTCCTGACTTTC. It codes for CASSPEFTGNSGANVLTF.

The V and J genes are TRBV7-9 and TRBJ2-1, with D possibly matching TRBD2 (6 bases). The CDR3 covers 15 residues. CDR1 SEHNR and CDR2 FQNEAQ come from the germline V gene (reference sequence). Trimming removed 1 base at V and 7 bases at J, with 14 bases between. CDR3 coding DNA: TGTGCCAGCAGCTTAGTCAGGGAGGCCGTGAATGAGCAGTTCTTC. Its translation is CASSLVREAVNEQFF.

The J gene is TRBJ2-2, the V gene TRBV9, with 8 bases lining up with TRBD1. From germline, CDR1 is SGDLS and CDR2 YYNGEE. The CDR3 extends over 13 amino acids. The J segment lost 7 bases and the V segment lost 3 bases, leaving 2 bases of the junction unmatched. The CDR3 here is CASSAGTGGELFF. The CDR3 bases are TGTGCCAGCAGCGCAGGGACAGGCGGGGAGCTGTTTTTT.

The chain carries TRBV11-3 and TRBJ1-1; 7 bases align to TRBD1. This CDR3 has 14 amino acids. Unmatched junction bases numbered 4, after V lost 3 bases and J lost 3 bases. Germline-derived CDR1 and CDR2 are SGHNT and YENEEA. The CDR3 protein is CASSLEGADTEAFF. For the CDR3, the DNA is TGTGCCAGCAGCTTGGAGGGGGCGGACACTGAAGCTTTCTTT.

This chain connects TRBV29-1 to TRBJ1-4; D is uncertain. V shed 7 bases and J shed 7 bases, with 10 bases lying between them. CDR3 length: 11 amino acids. The V gene's germline CDR1 is SQVTM and CDR2 ANQGSEA. The CDR3 DNA reads TGCAGCGCCCATTCGGGTGAAAAACTGTTTTTT. This encodes CSAHSGEKLFF.

The V and J genes are TRBV7-3 and TRBJ1-4, with 8 bases identical to TRBD1. The junction had 6 bases not matched to a gene; V was cut back by 5 bases and J by 4 bases. Germline assignment: CDR1 SGHTA and CDR2 FQGTGA. The length of the CDR3 is 15 residues. The DNA for the CDR3 is TGTGCCAGCAGCCTCACAGGGGGGAATAATGAAAAACTGTTTTTT. This sequence encodes CASSLTGGNNEKLFF.

The chain is built from TRBV6-5 and TRBJ1-6, with 7 positions matching TRBD1. Germline V CDR1 and CDR2: MNHEY, SVGAGI. The ends lost 4 bases at V and 10 bases at J; junction bases unmatched: 13. This CDR3 is 16 amino acids long. The CDR3 reads CASSSDGTVQRSPLHF. The CDR3 DNA follows: TGTGCCAGCAGTTCCGACGGGACAGTACAGAGATCACCCCTCCACTTT.

Here the CDR3 reads CASRRQGHYNEQFF. For the CDR3, the DNA is TGTGCCAGTCGACGACAGGGGCATTACAATGAGCAGTTCTTC. This sequence joins TRBV6-5 and TRBJ2-1, with 8 nucleotides matching TRBD1. Per germline, CDR1 MNHEY and CDR2 SVGAGI. The CDR3 is made up of 14 amino acids. V trimming: 9 bases; J trimming: 4 bases; junction bases outside the gene matches: 8.

The chain combines TRBV7-9 with TRBJ1-2; D is undetermined. Germline assignment: CDR1 SEHNR and CDR2 FQNEAQ (reference sequence). This CDR3 comprises 15 residues. V gave up 0 bases and J gave up 0 bases, with 8 bases separating them. CDR3 nucleotides: TGTGCCAGCAGCTTAGCAAGCCCACCTAACTATGGCTACACCTTC. Translating gives CASSLASPPNYGYTF. Supplemented by reference TRBV7-9 and TRBJ1-2, the full variable domain reads DTGVSQNPRHKITKRGQNVTFRCDPISEHNRLYWYRQTLGQGPEFLTYFQNEAQLEKSRLLSDRFSAERPKGSFSTLEIQRTEQGDSAMYLCASSLASPPNYGYTFGSGTRLTVV.

This clone was counted only a few times. The J gene is TRBJ1-1, the V gene TRBV6-1; possibly TRBD1 for D (5 bases). V gave up 3 bases and J gave up 0 bases, with 14 bases separating them. The CDR3 is 16 residues long. Germline V lookup: CDR1 MNHNS, CDR2 SASEGT. In DNA form, the CDR3 reads TGTGCCAGCAGTGAGGGGAGGGGTCCGGTGAACACTGAAGCTTTCTTT. This gives the protein CASSEGRGPVNTEAFF.